This T cell receptor (beta chain) emerged from a study of Ad26.COV2.S vaccination and SARS-CoV-2 variants. Study-level background: Once or twice, 56 days apart, Ad26.COV2.S was delivered intramuscularly.

Treatment described: some 19 received Ad26.COV2.S at low or high dose, single or two shots; about five received placebo; per-sample allocation not given. Collection of the samples took place on day 63 after the first injection of vaccine or placebo. An adult of 18-55 years in Boston served as donor. Study outcomes and limitations: After vaccination, reports described spike-specific CD8+ and CD4+ T cell responses as showing substantial breadth. While placebo recipients had lower spike-specific TCR breadth, vaccine recipients had more.

The germline CDR1 and CDR2 sequences are SGHAT and FQDESV (reference sequence). The CDR3 loop spans 14 amino acids. With 1 base removed from V and 0 bases from J, the gap between germline ends came to 6 bases. With respect to this clone: The antigen is undetermined.

TCRdb keeps only in-frame clones here, not all; method: immunoSEQ multiplex PCR. The table records about 440,000 clones, 90% of them present only once. The clonotype was recovered from a person aged 18-60 years who received the Ad26.COV2.S COVID-19 vaccine or a placebo. Specimen: peripheral blood, collected in a trial of Ad26.COV2.S vaccine versus placebo. This rearrangement joins TRBV11-1 to TRBJ1-1, with no clear D. Here the CDR3 reads CASSLESMNTEAFF. The CDR3 DNA follows: TGTGCCAGCAGCTTAGAATCCATGAACACTGAAGCTTTCTTT.